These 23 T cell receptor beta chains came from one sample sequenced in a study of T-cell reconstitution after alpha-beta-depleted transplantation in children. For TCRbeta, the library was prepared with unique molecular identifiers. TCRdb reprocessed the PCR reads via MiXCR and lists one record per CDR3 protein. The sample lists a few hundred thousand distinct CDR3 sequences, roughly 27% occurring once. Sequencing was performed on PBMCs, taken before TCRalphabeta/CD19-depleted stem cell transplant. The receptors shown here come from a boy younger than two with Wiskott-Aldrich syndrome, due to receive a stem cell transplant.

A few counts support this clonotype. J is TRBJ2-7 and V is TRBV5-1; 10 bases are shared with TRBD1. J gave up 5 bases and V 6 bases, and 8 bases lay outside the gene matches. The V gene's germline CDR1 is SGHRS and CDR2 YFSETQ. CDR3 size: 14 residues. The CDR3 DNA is TGCGCCAGCATATCGGGACAGGGGAGTAACGAGCAGTACTTC. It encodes CASISGQGSNEQYF.

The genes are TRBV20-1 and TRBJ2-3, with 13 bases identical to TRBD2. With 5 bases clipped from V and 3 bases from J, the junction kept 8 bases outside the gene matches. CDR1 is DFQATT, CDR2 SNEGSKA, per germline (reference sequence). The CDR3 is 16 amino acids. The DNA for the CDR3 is TGCAGTGCTGGAACTAGCGGGAGGGCCATTACAGATACGCAGTATTTT. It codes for CSAGTSGRAITDTQYF.

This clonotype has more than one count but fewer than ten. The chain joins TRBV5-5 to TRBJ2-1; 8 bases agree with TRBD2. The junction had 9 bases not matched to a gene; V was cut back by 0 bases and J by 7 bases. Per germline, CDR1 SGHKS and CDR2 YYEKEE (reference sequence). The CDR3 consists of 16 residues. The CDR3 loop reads CASSLGPRTSMNEQFF. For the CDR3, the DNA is TGTGCCAGCAGCTTGGGGCCCCGGACTAGCATGAATGAGCAGTTCTTC.

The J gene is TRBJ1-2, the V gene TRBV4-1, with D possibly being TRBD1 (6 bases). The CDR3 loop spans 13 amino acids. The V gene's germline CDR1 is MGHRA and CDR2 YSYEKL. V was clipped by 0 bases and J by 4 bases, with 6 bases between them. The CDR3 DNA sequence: TGCGCCAGCAGCCAAGAGGGGGCCTATGGCTACACCTTC. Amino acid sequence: CASSQEGAYGYTF.

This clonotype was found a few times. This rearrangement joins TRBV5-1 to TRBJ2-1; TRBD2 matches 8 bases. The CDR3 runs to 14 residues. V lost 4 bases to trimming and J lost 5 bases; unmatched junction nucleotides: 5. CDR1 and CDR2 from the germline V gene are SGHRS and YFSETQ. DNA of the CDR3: TGCGCCAGCAGCCCGGGACTAGTTAACAATGAGCAGTTCTTC. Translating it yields CASSPGLVNNEQFF.

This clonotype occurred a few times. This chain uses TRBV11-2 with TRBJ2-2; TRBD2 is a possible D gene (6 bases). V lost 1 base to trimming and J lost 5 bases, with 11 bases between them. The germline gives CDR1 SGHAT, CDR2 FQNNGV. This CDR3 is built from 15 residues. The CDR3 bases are TGTGCCAGCAGCTTAGTAGGAGGGGCGACCGGGGAGCTGTTTTTT. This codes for CASSLVGGATGELFF. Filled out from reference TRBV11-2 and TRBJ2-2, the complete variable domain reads EAGVAQSPRYKIIEKRQSVAFWCNPISGHATLYWYQQILGQGPKLLIQFQNNGVVDDSQLPKDRFSAERLKGVDSTLKIQPAKLEDSAVYLCASSLVGGATGELFFGEGSRLTVL.

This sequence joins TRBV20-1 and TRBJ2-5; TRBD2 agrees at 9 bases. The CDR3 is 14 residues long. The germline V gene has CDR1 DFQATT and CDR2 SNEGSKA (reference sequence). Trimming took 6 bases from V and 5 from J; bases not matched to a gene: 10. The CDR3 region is CSAGASGKSETQYF. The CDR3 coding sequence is TGCAGTGCAGGGGCTAGCGGGAAATCGGAGACCCAGTACTTC.

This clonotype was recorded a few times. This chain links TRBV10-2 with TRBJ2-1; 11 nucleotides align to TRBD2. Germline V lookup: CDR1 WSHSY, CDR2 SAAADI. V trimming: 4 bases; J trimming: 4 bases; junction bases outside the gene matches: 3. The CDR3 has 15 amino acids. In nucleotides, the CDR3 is TGCGCCAGCAGTGTACTAGCGGGAGATTACAATGAGCAGTTCTTC. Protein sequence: CASSVLAGDYNEQFF.

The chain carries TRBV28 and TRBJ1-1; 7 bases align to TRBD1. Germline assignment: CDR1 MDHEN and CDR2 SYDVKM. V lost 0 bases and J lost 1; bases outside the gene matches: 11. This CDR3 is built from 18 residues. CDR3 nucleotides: TGTGCCAGCAGTTTATGGAAGTGGGTCGACAGGGCGAACACTGAAGCTTTCTTT. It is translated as CASSLWKWVDRANTEAFF.

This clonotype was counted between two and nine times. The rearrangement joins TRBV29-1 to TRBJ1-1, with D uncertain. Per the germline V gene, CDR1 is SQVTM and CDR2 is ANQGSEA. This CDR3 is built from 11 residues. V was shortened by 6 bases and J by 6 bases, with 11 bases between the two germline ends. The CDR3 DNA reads TGCAGCGTCAGCGATATCGCTGAAGCTTTCTTT. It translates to CSVSDIAEAFF.

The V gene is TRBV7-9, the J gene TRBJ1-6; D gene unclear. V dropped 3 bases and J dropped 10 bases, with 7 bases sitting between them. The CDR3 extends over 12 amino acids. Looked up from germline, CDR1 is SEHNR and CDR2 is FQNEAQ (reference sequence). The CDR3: CASSFERSPLHF. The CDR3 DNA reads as TGTGCCAGCAGCTTCGAGAGGTCACCCCTCCACTTT.

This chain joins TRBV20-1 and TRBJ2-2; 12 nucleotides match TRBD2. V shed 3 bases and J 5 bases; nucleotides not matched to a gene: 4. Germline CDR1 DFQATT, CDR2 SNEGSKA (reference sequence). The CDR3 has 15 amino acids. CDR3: CSARTSGRMTGELFF. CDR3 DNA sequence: TGCAGTGCTAGGACTAGCGGGAGAATGACCGGGGAGCTGTTTTTT.

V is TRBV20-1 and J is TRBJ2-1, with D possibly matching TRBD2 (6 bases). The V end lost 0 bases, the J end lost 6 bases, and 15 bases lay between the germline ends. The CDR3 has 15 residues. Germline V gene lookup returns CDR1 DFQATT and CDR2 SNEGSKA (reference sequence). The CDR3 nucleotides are TGCAGTGCTAGAGATCGACTAGGAATAGGCAATGAGCAGTTCTTC. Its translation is CSARDRLGIGNEQFF.

Here the CDR3 DNA reads TGTGCCAGCAGCTTAGGTCTAGCGAGGTCTGAGCAGTTCTTC. Encoded protein: CASSLGLARSEQFF. The chain employs TRBV7-2 and TRBJ2-1, with a weak D call TRBD2 (6 bases). This CDR3 has 14 amino acids. With 1 base removed from V and 9 bases from J, the gap between germline ends came to 13 bases. From germline, CDR1 is SGHTA and CDR2 FQGNSA.

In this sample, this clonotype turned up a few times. CDR3 loop: CSVRTSASVTVSNEQFF. CDR3 nucleotides: TGCAGCGTTAGGACTAGCGCGAGTGTTACGGTTAGCAATGAGCAGTTCTTC. The chain couples TRBV29-1 to TRBJ2-1; 9 bases line up with TRBD2. The ends lost 5 bases at V and 6 bases at J; junction bases unmatched: 17. Germline V CDR1 and CDR2: SQVTM, ANQGSEA. This CDR3 is built from 17 residues.

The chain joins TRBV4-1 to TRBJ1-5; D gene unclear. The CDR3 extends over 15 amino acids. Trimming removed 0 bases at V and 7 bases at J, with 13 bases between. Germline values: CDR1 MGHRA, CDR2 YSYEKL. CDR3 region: CASSQEWQSEQPQHF. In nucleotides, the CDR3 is TGCGCCAGCAGCCAAGAATGGCAGTCGGAACAGCCCCAGCATTTT.

The CDR3 DNA sequence: TGTGCCAGCAGCCAAGAACTAGCGGATCTCAATGAGCAGTTCTTC. It is translated as CASSQELADLNEQFF. V and J are TRBV4-2 and TRBJ2-1, with TRBD2 matching over 8 bases. CDR1 is LGHNA and CDR2 is YNFKEQ in the germline V gene. The length of the CDR3 is 15 residues. With V trimmed by 0 bases and J by 6 bases, 4 bases remained unmatched.

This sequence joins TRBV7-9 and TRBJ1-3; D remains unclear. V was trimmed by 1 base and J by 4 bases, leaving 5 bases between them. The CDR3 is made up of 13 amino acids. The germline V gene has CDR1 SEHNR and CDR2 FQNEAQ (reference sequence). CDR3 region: CASSLGRGNTIYF. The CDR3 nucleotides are TGTGCCAGCAGCTTAGGTCGCGGAAACACCATATATTTT. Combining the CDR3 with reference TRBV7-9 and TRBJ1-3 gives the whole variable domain DTGVSQNPRHKITKRGQNVTFRCDPISEHNRLYWYRQTLGQGPEFLTYFQNEAQLEKSRLLSDRFSAERPKGSFSTLEIQRTEQGDSAMYLCASSLGRGNTIYFGEGSWLTVV.

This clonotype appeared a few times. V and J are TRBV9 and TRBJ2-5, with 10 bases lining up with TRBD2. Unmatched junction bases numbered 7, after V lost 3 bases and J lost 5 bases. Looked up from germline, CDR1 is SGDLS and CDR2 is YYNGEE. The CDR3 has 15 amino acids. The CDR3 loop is CASSDSGRAGETQYF. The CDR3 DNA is TGTGCCAGCAGCGACAGCGGGAGGGCCGGGGAGACCCAGTACTTC.

The DNA for the CDR3 is TGCGCCAGCAGCCAACCGGGACTAGACCGCACCGGGGAGCTGTTTTTT. Amino acids: CASSQPGLDRTGELFF. The chain has TRBV4-1 and TRBJ2-2, with 8 bases aligning to TRBD2. Germline-derived CDR1 and CDR2 are MGHRA and YSYEKL. The CDR3 is 16 residues long. V shed 2 bases, J shed 4 bases, and the junction held 6 bases outside the gene matches.

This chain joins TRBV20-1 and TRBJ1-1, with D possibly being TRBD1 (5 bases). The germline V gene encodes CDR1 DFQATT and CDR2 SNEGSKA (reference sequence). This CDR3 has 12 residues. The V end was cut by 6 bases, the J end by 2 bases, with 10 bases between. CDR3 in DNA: TGCAGTGCCCGACAGAGAAACACTGAAGCTTTCTTT. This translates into CSARQRNTEAFF.

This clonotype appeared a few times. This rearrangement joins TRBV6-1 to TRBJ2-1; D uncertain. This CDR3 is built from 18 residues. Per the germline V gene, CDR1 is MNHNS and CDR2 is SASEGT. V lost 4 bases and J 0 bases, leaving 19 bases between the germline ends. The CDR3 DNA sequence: TGTGCCAGCAGTGCACGGCCCGTTACGCTCAGCTCCTACAATGAGCAGTTCTTC. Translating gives CASSARPVTLSSYNEQFF.

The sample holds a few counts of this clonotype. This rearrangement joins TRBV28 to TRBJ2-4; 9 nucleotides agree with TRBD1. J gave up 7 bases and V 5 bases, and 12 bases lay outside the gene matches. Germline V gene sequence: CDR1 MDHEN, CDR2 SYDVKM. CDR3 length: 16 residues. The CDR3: CASSRDRALRGNIQYF. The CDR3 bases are TGTGCCAGCAGTCGGGACAGGGCTTTACGGGGGAACATTCAGTACTTC.